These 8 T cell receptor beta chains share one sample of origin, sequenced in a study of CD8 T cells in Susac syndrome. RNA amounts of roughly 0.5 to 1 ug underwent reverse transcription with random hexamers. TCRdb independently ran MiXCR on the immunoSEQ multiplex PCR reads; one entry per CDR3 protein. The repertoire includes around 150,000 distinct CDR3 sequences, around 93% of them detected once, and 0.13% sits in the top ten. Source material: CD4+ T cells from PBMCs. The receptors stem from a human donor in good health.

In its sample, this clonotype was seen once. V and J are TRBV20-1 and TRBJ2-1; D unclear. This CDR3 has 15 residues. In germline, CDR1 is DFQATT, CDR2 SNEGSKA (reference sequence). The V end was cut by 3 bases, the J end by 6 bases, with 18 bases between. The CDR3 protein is CSARVVGRIANEQFF. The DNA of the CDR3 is TGCAGTGCTAGGGTGGTCGGGCGGATCGCCAATGAGCAGTTCTTC.

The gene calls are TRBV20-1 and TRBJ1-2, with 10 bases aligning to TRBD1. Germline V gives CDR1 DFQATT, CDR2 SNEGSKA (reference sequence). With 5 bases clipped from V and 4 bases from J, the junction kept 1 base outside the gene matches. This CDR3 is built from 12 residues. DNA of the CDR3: TGCAGTGCTGGGGACAGGGGCTATGGCTACACCTTC. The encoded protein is CSAGDRGYGYTF.

DNA of the CDR3: TGCGCCAGCATCAAAGCCAGACAGGCTCGAGGGGAGACCCAGTACTTC. Its protein is CASIKARQARGETQYF. The chain couples TRBV23-1 to TRBJ2-5; tentatively, D is TRBD1 (6 bases). TRBV23-1 is an ORF, with its function uncertain. Trimming took 7 bases from V and 5 from J, leaving 23 bases between them. The CDR3 is made up of 16 amino acids.

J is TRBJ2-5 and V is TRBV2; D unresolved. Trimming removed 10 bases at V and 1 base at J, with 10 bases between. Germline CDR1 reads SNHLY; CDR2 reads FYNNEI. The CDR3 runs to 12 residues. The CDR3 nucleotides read TGTGCCACCGGAGCGTTCCAAGAGACCCAGTACTTC. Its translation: CATGAFQETQYF.

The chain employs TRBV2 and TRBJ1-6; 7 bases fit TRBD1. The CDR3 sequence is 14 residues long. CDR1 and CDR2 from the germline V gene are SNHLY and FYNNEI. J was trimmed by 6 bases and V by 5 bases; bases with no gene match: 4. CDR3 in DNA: TGTGCCAGCAGTTCGACAGGGTCTAATTCACCCCTCCACTTT. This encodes CASSSTGSNSPLHF.

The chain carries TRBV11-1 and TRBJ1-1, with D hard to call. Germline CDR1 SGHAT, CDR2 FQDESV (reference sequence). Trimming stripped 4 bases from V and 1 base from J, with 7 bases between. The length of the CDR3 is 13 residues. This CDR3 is CASSSQQNTEAFF. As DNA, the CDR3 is TGTGCCAGCAGCTCACAACAGAACACTGAAGCTTTCTTT.

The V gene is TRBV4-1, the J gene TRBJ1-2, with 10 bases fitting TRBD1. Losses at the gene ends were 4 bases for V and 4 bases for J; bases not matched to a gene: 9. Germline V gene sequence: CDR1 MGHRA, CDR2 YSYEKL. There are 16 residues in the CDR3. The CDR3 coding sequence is TGCGCCAGCAGCCTACCGAGACAGGGGGCGGTCTATGGCTACACCTTC. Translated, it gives CASSLPRQGAVYGYTF.

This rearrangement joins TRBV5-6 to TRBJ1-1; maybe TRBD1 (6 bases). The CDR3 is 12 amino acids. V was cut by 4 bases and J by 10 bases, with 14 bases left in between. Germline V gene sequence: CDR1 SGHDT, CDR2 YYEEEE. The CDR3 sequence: CASSPPGGTAFF. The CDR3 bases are TGTGCCAGCAGCCCGCCCGGGGGCACAGCTTTCTTT.